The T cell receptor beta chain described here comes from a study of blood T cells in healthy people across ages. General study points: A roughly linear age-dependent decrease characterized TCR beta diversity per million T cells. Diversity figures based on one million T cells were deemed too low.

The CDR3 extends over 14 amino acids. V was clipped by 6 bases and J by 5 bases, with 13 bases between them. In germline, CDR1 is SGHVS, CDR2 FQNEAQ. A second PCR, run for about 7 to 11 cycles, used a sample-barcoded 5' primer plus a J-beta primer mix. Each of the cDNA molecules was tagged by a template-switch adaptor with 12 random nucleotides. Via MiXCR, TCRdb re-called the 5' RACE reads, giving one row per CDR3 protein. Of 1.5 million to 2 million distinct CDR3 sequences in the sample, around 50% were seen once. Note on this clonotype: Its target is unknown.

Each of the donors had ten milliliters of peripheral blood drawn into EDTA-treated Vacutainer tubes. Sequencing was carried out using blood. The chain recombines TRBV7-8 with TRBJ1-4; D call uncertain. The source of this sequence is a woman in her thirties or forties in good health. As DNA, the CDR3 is TGTGCCAGCAGTCGCCGACGGGTGAATGAAAAACTGTTTTTT. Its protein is CASSRRRVNEKLFF.